The 21 T cell receptor beta chains below come from one sample, sequenced in a study of cytomegalovirus exposure and HLA in healthy donors. Repertoires were generated with immunoSEQ multiplex PCR, while TCRdb's copy carries only in-frame clones and drops some. Of approximately 200,000 clones in the sample, 75% to 90% were seen once. Material for sequencing was PBMCs. These receptors all stem from a man aged 18 to 30 in good health and CMV-seropositive.

This chain connects TRBV4-3 to TRBJ2-2, with D perhaps matching TRBD2 (5 bases). The CDR3 is 15 amino acids. Germline assignment: CDR1 LGHNA and CDR2 YSLEER. Trimming left V 0 bases short and J 4 bases short, with 9 bases between. The CDR3 nucleotides read TGCGCCAGCAGCCAAGATTTGCGGGTCACCGGGGAGCTGTTTTTT. The encoded protein is CASSQDLRVTGELFF.

J is TRBJ2-2 and V is TRBV4-3, with D possibly matching TRBD1 (5 bases). Trimming shortened V by 0 bases and J by 6 bases, and 11 bases separated the two germline ends. Germline V gives CDR1 LGHNA, CDR2 YSLEER. This CDR3 comprises 15 residues. CDR3 sequence (DNA): TGCGCCAGCAGCCAAGATAGGGGATTTTCCGGGGAGCTGTTTTTT. Translation gives CASSQDRGFSGELFF.

The J gene is TRBJ2-3, the V gene TRBV7-9; possibly TRBD2 for D (5 bases). Germline CDR1 is SEHNR and CDR2 is FQNEAQ (reference sequence). Trimming took off 7 bases at V and 0 bases at J, with 8 bases between the two ends. There are 13 residues in the CDR3. The DNA for the CDR3 is TGTGCCAGCACCGGAGGCAGCACAGATACGCAGTATTTT. Its translation: CASTGGSTDTQYF.

This chain connects TRBV4-3 to TRBJ1-2; no clear D. This CDR3 is 13 amino acids long. Germline-derived CDR1 and CDR2 are LGHNA and YSLEER. V gave up 0 bases and J gave up 8 bases, with 10 bases separating them. In nucleotides, the CDR3 is TGCGCCAGCAGCCAAGATCGACTAACCGGCTACACCTTC. Translated, it gives CASSQDRLTGYTF.

This chain links TRBV5-1 with TRBJ1-1, with D tentatively TRBD1 (5 bases). V shed 0 bases and J shed 3 bases, with 12 bases lying between them. The germline V gene has CDR1 SGHRS and CDR2 YFSETQ. CDR3 length equals 15 residues. The CDR3 DNA sequence: TGCGCCAGCAGCTTGGCGGGCAGGGTCGACACTGAAGCTTTCTTT. Translation: CASSLAGRVDTEAFF.

The chain employs TRBV19 and TRBJ2-1; 9 nucleotides align to TRBD1. The germline V gene has CDR1 LNHDA and CDR2 SQIVND (reference sequence). V lost 6 bases, J lost 4 bases, and 4 bases stayed unmatched. This CDR3 is 14 amino acids long. CDR3: CASSLTGGYNEQFF. The CDR3 region has the DNA TGTGCCAGTAGCCTGACAGGGGGTTACAATGAGCAGTTCTTC.

This chain uses TRBV27 with TRBJ2-7; a possible D gene is TRBD1 (6 bases). Germline V lookup: CDR1 MNHEY, CDR2 SMNVEV (reference sequence). V lost 5 bases, J lost 5 bases, and 19 bases lay in between. The CDR3 sequence is 15 residues long. CDR3 residues: CASSPLGGSANEQYF. The CDR3 coding sequence is TGTGCCAGCAGTCCACTAGGGGGTAGCGCAAACGAGCAGTACTTC.

This clone was counted a single time. The J gene is TRBJ2-4, the V gene TRBV7-9; D gene ambiguous. Per the germline V gene, CDR1 is SEHNR and CDR2 is FQNEAQ (reference sequence). This CDR3 has 14 residues. Trimming took 3 bases from V and 0 from J, leaving 6 bases between them. The CDR3 spells CASSFLIAKNIQYF. The CDR3 coding sequence is TGTGCCAGCAGCTTTCTTATAGCCAAAAACATTCAGTACTTC.

This chain connects TRBV4-1 to TRBJ2-7; a weak D match, TRBD1 (6 bases). CDR1 is MGHRA, CDR2 YSYEKL, per germline. Trimming left V 4 bases short and J 5 bases short, with 12 bases between. The length of the CDR3 is 13 residues. CDR3: CASSLRWGHEQYF. The CDR3, as DNA: TGCGCCAGCAGCCTTAGGTGGGGGCACGAGCAGTACTTC.

This sequence joins TRBV5-6 and TRBJ2-5, with 12 bases fitting TRBD1. Trimming took 0 bases from V and 1 from J; bases not matched to a gene: 4. The CDR3 has 17 amino acids. CDR1 is SGHDT, CDR2 YYEEEE, per germline. Here the CDR3 reads CASSLVWDRGPQETQYF. The CDR3 region has the DNA TGTGCCAGCAGCTTGGTCTGGGACAGGGGGCCCCAAGAGACCCAGTACTTC.

This chain links TRBV18 with TRBJ2-3; 10 nucleotides align to TRBD2. Germline CDR1 KGHSH, CDR2 LQKENI. This CDR3 is built from 17 residues. Losses at the gene ends were 3 bases for V and 3 bases for J; bases not matched to a gene: 9. The CDR3 is CASSPLVLAGVTDTQYF. DNA of the CDR3: TGTGCCAGCTCACCGCTCGTCCTAGCGGGAGTGACAGATACGCAGTATTTT. The full variable domain, its missing parts supplied by reference TRBV18 and TRBJ2-3, is NAGVMQNPRHLVRRRGQEARLRCSPMKGHSHVYWYRQLPEEGLKFMVYLQKENIIDESGMPKERFSAEFPKEGPSILRIQQVVRGDSAAYFCASSPLVLAGVTDTQYFGPGTRLTVL.

The genes are TRBV27 and TRBJ2-1, with D possibly TRBD1 on 6 matching bases. V lost 6 bases and J lost 7, with 16 bases in between. Per germline, CDR1 MNHEY and CDR2 SMNVEV (reference sequence). This CDR3 has 14 amino acids. CDR3 coding DNA: TGTGCCAGCAGCCATCAGGGGCTTTGGAATGAGCAGTTCTTC. This sequence encodes CASSHQGLWNEQFF.

Remarks on this clone: Different DNA sequences within this sample yield the same CDR3. The chain uses TRBV7-9 and TRBJ1-1; a possible D gene is TRBD1 (6 bases). Germline lookup yields CDR1 SEHNR and CDR2 FQNEAQ (reference sequence). Trimming took off 3 bases at V and 5 bases at J, with 10 bases between the two ends. CDR3 length: 13 amino acids. The CDR3, as DNA: TGTGCCAGCAGCTTGGAGGGGGGGACTGAAGCTTTCTTT. Translated: CASSLEGGTEAFF.

The V call is TRBV27, the J call TRBJ2-1, with 12 bases fitting TRBD2. This CDR3 contains 15 residues. Germline lookup yields CDR1 MNHEY and CDR2 SMNVEV (reference sequence). Unmatched junction bases numbered 5, after V lost 7 bases and J lost 4 bases. CDR3 protein: CASTGTSGLYNEQFF. The CDR3, as DNA: TGTGCCAGCACCGGGACTAGCGGGCTATACAATGAGCAGTTCTTC.

The chain couples TRBV27 to TRBJ2-7; TRBD2 matches 7 bases. Losses at the gene ends were 2 bases for V and 5 bases for J; bases not matched to a gene: 6. This CDR3 region has 14 residues. The germline gives CDR1 MNHEY, CDR2 SMNVEV (reference sequence). The CDR3 DNA reads TGTGCCAGCAGTTTACTCGGGGGGTTCGACGAGCAGTACTTC. Protein sequence: CASSLLGGFDEQYF.

This chain connects TRBV5-4 to TRBJ2-5; no reliable D call. The CDR3 is made up of 15 amino acids. The germline V gene has CDR1 SGHNT and CDR2 YYREEE (reference sequence). V lost 4 bases and J 2 bases, leaving 15 bases between the germline ends. The CDR3 sequence is CASSARSGRQETQYF. The CDR3 coding sequence is TGTGCCAGCAGCGCGAGGTCCGGCCGTCAAGAGACCCAGTACTTC.

The chain couples TRBV9 to TRBJ1-5; 7 nucleotides align to TRBD1. Germline CDR1 reads SGDLS; CDR2 reads YYNGEE. The CDR3 is 15 residues long. The ends lost 3 bases at V and 5 bases at J; junction bases unmatched: 8. In DNA form, the CDR3 reads TGTGCCAGCAGCGAGACAGGGAGAGCAGATCAGCCCCAGCATTTT. This encodes CASSETGRADQPQHF. Based on the CDR3 plus reference TRBV9 and TRBJ1-5, the full variable domain is DSGVTQTPKHLITATGQRVTLRCSPRSGDLSVYWYQQSLDQGLQFLIQYYNGEERAKGNILERFSAQQFPDLHSELNLSSLELGDSALYFCASSETGRADQPQHFGDGTRLSIL.

This clone has just one count. This chain links TRBV27 with TRBJ2-7; 7 positions agree with TRBD2. V trimming: 8 bases; J trimming: 0 bases; junction bases outside the gene matches: 4. The germline CDR1 and CDR2 sequences are MNHEY and SMNVEV (reference sequence). The CDR3 has 13 residues. CDR3 residues: CASSSGFSYEQYF. In DNA form, the CDR3 reads TGTGCCAGCTCTAGCGGATTCTCCTACGAGCAGTACTTC.

The chain combines TRBV4-1 with TRBJ1-5, with D uncertain. In germline, CDR1 is MGHRA, CDR2 YSYEKL. CDR3 size: 19 residues. The V end lost 0 bases, the J end lost 1 base, and 19 bases lay between the germline ends. DNA of the CDR3: TGCGCCAGCAGCCAAGATCTAGCAACAAGTCCCATAAGCAATCAGCCCCAGCATTTT. Its protein is CASSQDLATSPISNQPQHF.

This chain links TRBV30 with TRBJ1-4; 8 bases are shared with TRBD1. J was trimmed by 6 bases and V by 5 bases; bases with no gene match: 8. The germline V gene encodes CDR1 GTSNPN and CDR2 SVGIG (reference sequence). CDR3 length: 14 amino acids. The CDR3: CAWDPTGAHEKLFF. CDR3 bases: TGTGCCTGGGACCCGACAGGGGCACATGAAAAACTGTTTTTT.

CDR3 residues: CASSFRGTEHGYTF. CDR3 sequence (DNA): TGCGCCAGCAGCTTTCGGGGGACAGAACATGGCTACACCTTC. V and J are TRBV5-1 and TRBJ1-2, with TRBD1 matching over 7 bases. V lost 2 bases, J lost 6 bases, and 7 bases stayed unmatched. The CDR3 is made up of 14 amino acids. Germline-derived CDR1 and CDR2 are SGHRS and YFSETQ.